This is a list of T cell receptor beta chains from one sample in a study of T cell responses to AZD1222 COVID-19 vaccine. Libraries were prepared by immunoSEQ multiplex PCR; TCRdb keeps only in-frame clonotypes and omits some of them. Of about 140,000 clones listed, over 85% are singletons. The material sequenced was peripheral blood, taken on day 0 of AZD1222 vaccination. These receptors were obtained from an adult in good health. CDR3s include the opening cysteine and the closing phenylalanine or tryptophan. Each record gives: CDR3 protein, CDR3 DNA, V gene, J gene, clone size, D gene. A D gene is named only where the DNA matches it firmly. Size tells how often a clone was seen (once, few, many) or the class of an expanded clone, and some rows leave it out.

CDR3 protein: CASSPTDRGQPQHF; CDR3 DNA: TGTGCCAGTAGTCCGACGGACAGGGGTCAGCCCCAGCATTTT; V gene: TRBV19; J gene: TRBJ1-5; clone size: NA; D gene: TRBD1
CDR3 protein: CASTIRQGNNSPLHF; CDR3 DNA: TGTGCCAGCACGATTCGACAGGGTAATAATTCACCCCTCCACTTT; V gene: TRBV18; J gene: TRBJ1-6; clone size: NA; D gene: TRBD1
CDR3 protein: CASSEGTSRNEQFF; CDR3 DNA: TGCGCCAGCAGTGAAGGGACTAGTCGCAATGAGCAGTTCTTC; V gene: TRBV10-1; J gene: TRBJ2-1; clone size: NA; D gene: TRBD2
CDR3 protein: CASSFVGPTEAFF; CDR3 DNA: TGTGCCAGCAGCTTCGTAGGTCCTACTGAAGCTTTCTTT; V gene: TRBV7-6; J gene: TRBJ1-1; clone size: NA; D gene: NA
CDR3 protein: CASSLTRGNTEAFF; CDR3 DNA: TGTGCCAGCAGCTTAACTAGGGGGAACACTGAAGCTTTCTTT; V gene: TRBV7-2; J gene: TRBJ1-1; clone size: once; D gene: NA
CDR3 protein: CASSPNLSNQPQHF; CDR3 DNA: TGTGCCAGCTCACCAAATCTGAGCAATCAGCCCCAGCATTTT; V gene: TRBV18; J gene: TRBJ1-5; clone size: once; D gene: NA
CDR3 protein: CASSLSGEDTQYF; CDR3 DNA: TGCGCCAGCAGCTTGAGCGGGGAGGATACGCAGTATTTT; V gene: TRBV5-1; J gene: TRBJ2-3; clone size: NA; D gene: TRBD2
CDR3 protein: CSFGQGPGLGSENEQFF; CDR3 DNA: TGCAGTTTCGGACAGGGCCCGGGACTAGGTAGTGAGAATGAGCAGTTCTTC; V gene: TRBV29-1; J gene: TRBJ2-1; clone size: NA; D gene: NA
CDR3 protein: CASSIRDYEQYF; CDR3 DNA: TGTGCCAGTAGTATAAGGGACTACGAGCAGTACTTC; V gene: TRBV19; J gene: TRBJ2-7; clone size: NA; D gene: NA
CDR3 protein: CASNGRLREKLFF; CDR3 DNA: TGTGCCAGCAACGGGAGGTTACGTGAAAAACTGTTTTTT; V gene: TRBV28; J gene: TRBJ1-4; clone size: once; D gene: NA
CDR3 protein: CASSQDYPPGDRQNQPQHF; CDR3 DNA: TGCGCCAGCAGCCAAGATTATCCCCCGGGAGACAGGCAGAATCAGCCCCAGCATTTT; V gene: TRBV4-3; J gene: TRBJ1-5; clone size: few; D gene: NA
CDR3 protein: CAISEGLAGESQYF; CDR3 DNA: TGTGCCATCAGTGAGGGACTAGCGGGCGAGTCTCAGTATTTT; V gene: TRBV10-3; J gene: TRBJ2-3; clone size: NA; D gene: TRBD2
CDR3 protein: CASSLGTRNTIYF; CDR3 DNA: TGTGCCAGCAGCTTGGGGACACGAAACACCATATATTTT; V gene: TRBV5-6; J gene: TRBJ1-3; clone size: NA; D gene: NA
CDR3 protein: CASNMGYGGYTF; CDR3 DNA: TGTGCCAGCAATATGGGGTATGGGGGCTACACCTTC; V gene: TRBV2; J gene: TRBJ1-2; clone size: NA; D gene: NA
CDR3 protein: CASSLYYGELFF; CDR3 DNA: TGTGCCAGTAGTCTATACTACGGGGAGCTGTTTTTT; V gene: TRBV19; J gene: TRBJ2-2; clone size: NA; D gene: NA
CDR3 protein: CASKDTGELFF; CDR3 DNA: TGTGCCAGCAAGGACACCGGGGAGCTGTTTTTT; V gene: TRBV12-3/TRBV12-4; J gene: TRBJ2-2; clone size: NA; D gene: NA
CDR3 protein: CASSLDGLGTDTQYF; CDR3 DNA: TGCGCCAGCAGCTTGGATGGGTTAGGCACAGATACGCAGTATTTT; V gene: TRBV5-1; J gene: TRBJ2-3; clone size: NA; D gene: NA
CDR3 protein: CASSPSGATNEKLFF; CDR3 DNA: TGCGCCAGCAGCCCCTCGGGAGCAACTAATGAAAAACTGTTTTTT; V gene: TRBV5-1; J gene: TRBJ1-4; clone size: NA; D gene: NA
CDR3 protein: CASSAPPTGLNTEAFF; CDR3 DNA: TGTGCCAGTAGTGCCCCCCCCACAGGTTTGAACACTGAAGCTTTCTTT; V gene: TRBV19; J gene: TRBJ1-1; clone size: NA; D gene: NA
CDR3 protein: CASSPGDSNQPQHF; CDR3 DNA: TGTGCCAGCAGCCCGGGAGATAGCAATCAGCCCCAGCATTTT; V gene: TRBV7-9; J gene: TRBJ1-5; clone size: NA; D gene: NA
CDR3 protein: CASSGPTSGKFEQYF; CDR3 DNA: TGTGCCAGCAGTGGTCCGACTAGCGGGAAGTTCGAGCAGTACTTC; V gene: TRBV6-2/TRBV6-3; J gene: TRBJ2-7; clone size: NA; D gene: TRBD2
CDR3 protein: CASSLSTEAFF; CDR3 DNA: TGTGCCAGCAGTTTGAGTACTGAAGCTTTCTTT; V gene: TRBV12-3/TRBV12-4; J gene: TRBJ1-1; clone size: NA; D gene: NA
CDR3 protein: CASSLSLALGRNTGELFF; CDR3 DNA: TGTGCCAGCAGCTTGAGTCTAGCGTTAGGACGCAACACCGGGGAGCTGTTTTTT; V gene: TRBV7-2; J gene: TRBJ2-2; clone size: NA; D gene: NA
CDR3 protein: CASSPAAGMNTGELFF; CDR3 DNA: TGTGCCAGCTCACCGGCAGCGGGGATGAACACCGGGGAGCTGTTTTTT; V gene: TRBV18; J gene: TRBJ2-2; clone size: NA; D gene: TRBD2
CDR3 protein: CASSPTQWTGSLEETQYF; CDR3 DNA: TGTGCCAGCAGCCCCACTCAATGGACAGGGTCTTTGGAAGAGACCCAGTACTTC; V gene: TRBV7-9; J gene: TRBJ2-5; clone size: NA; D gene: TRBD1
CDR3 protein: CASSFQGGGNTIYF; CDR3 DNA: TGTGCCAGCAGTTTCCAGGGGGGTGGAAACACCATATATTTT; V gene: TRBV6-6; J gene: TRBJ1-3; clone size: NA; D gene: TRBD1
CDR3 protein: CASSLNAGTANSGNTIYF; CDR3 DNA: TGCGCCAGCAGCTTGAATGCCGGGACAGCCAACTCTGGAAACACCATATATTTT; V gene: TRBV5-1; J gene: TRBJ1-3; clone size: NA; D gene: TRBD1
CDR3 protein: CASSLAGGRYEQYF; CDR3 DNA: TGTGCCAGCAGCTTGGCCGGAGGCCGCTACGAGCAGTACTTC; V gene: TRBV5-4; J gene: TRBJ2-7; clone size: NA; D gene: NA
CDR3 protein: CASSQDLESPGLAGEDTGELFF; CDR3 DNA: TGTGCCAGCAGCCAAGACCTCGAATCCCCGGGACTAGCGGGAGAGGACACCGGGGAGCTGTTTTTT; V gene: TRBV3-1/TRBV3-2; J gene: TRBJ2-2; clone size: NA; D gene: TRBD2
CDR3 protein: CASSQVRTTSEQYF; CDR3 DNA: TGCGCCAGCAGCCAAGTTAGGACTACGAGCGAGCAGTACTTC; V gene: TRBV4-1; J gene: TRBJ2-7; clone size: once; D gene: NA
CDR3 protein: CASSSGRPTYEQYF; CDR3 DNA: TGTGCCAGCAGTAGCGGGAGGCCTACCTACGAGCAGTACTTC; V gene: TRBV6-5; J gene: TRBJ2-7; clone size: NA; D gene: TRBD2
CDR3 protein: CASSPFPPLSGREETQYF; CDR3 DNA: TGTGCCAGCAGTCCCTTCCCCCCCTTAAGCGGGAGAGAAGAGACCCAGTACTTC; V gene: TRBV6-2/TRBV6-3; J gene: TRBJ2-5; clone size: NA; D gene: TRBD2
CDR3 protein: CASSFRPRAYEQYF; CDR3 DNA: TGTGCCAGCAGTTTTCGGCCCCGGGCCTACGAGCAGTACTTC; V gene: TRBV27; J gene: TRBJ2-7; clone size: NA; D gene: NA
CDR3 protein: CASSFKRTSGTTGELFF; CDR3 DNA: TGTGCCAGCAGTTTTAAGAGGACTAGCGGGACCACCGGGGAGCTGTTTTTT; V gene: TRBV9; J gene: TRBJ2-2; clone size: NA; D gene: TRBD2
CDR3 protein: CASSFLPGLAGGTYNEQFF; CDR3 DNA: TGTGCCAGCAGCTTCCTGCCTGGACTAGCGGGAGGTACTTACAATGAGCAGTTCTTC; V gene: TRBV7-6; J gene: TRBJ2-1; clone size: NA; D gene: TRBD2
CDR3 protein: CASSLTISYNEQFF; CDR3 DNA: TGTGCCAGCAGTTTAACTATATCCTACAATGAGCAGTTCTTC; V gene: TRBV27; J gene: TRBJ2-1; clone size: NA; D gene: NA
CDR3 protein: CASSSGTSGYNEQFF; CDR3 DNA: TGTGCCAGCAGCTCAGGGACTAGCGGTTACAATGAGCAGTTCTTC; V gene: TRBV7-9; J gene: TRBJ2-1; clone size: NA; D gene: TRBD2
CDR3 protein: CASSSSRGRPGGEQYF; CDR3 DNA: TGTGCCAGCAGCTCTTCTCGGGGGCGCCCGGGGGGCGAGCAGTACTTC; V gene: TRBV6-2/TRBV6-3; J gene: TRBJ2-7; clone size: once; D gene: NA
CDR3 protein: CASREDYSNQPQHF; CDR3 DNA: TGTGCCAGCAGGGAGGACTATAGCAATCAGCCCCAGCATTTT; V gene: TRBV6-5; J gene: TRBJ1-5; clone size: NA; D gene: NA
CDR3 protein: CASSGILGANVLTF; CDR3 DNA: TGTGCCAGCAGTGGGATCCTGGGGGCCAACGTCCTGACTTTC; V gene: TRBV6-4; J gene: TRBJ2-6; clone size: NA; D gene: NA
CDR3 protein: CASSFQGNGYTF; CDR3 DNA: TGTGCCAGCAGTTTTCAGGGGAATGGCTACACCTTC; V gene: TRBV12-3/TRBV12-4; J gene: TRBJ1-2; clone size: NA; D gene: NA
CDR3 protein: CASKLDRANTGELFF; CDR3 DNA: TGTGCCAGTAAACTCGACAGGGCGAACACCGGGGAGCTGTTTTTT; V gene: TRBV19; J gene: TRBJ2-2; clone size: NA; D gene: TRBD1
CDR3 protein: CASSPPQVMLLAGQPQHF; CDR3 DNA: TGTGCCAGCAGTCCACCGCAGGTTATGCTTCTGGCCGGTCAGCCCCAGCATTTT; V gene: TRBV6-2/TRBV6-3; J gene: TRBJ1-5; clone size: NA; D gene: NA
CDR3 protein: CASSIRGGKLGGYTF; CDR3 DNA: TGTGCCAGCAGTATTCGAGGAGGGAAGTTAGGTGGCTACACCTTC; V gene: TRBV28; J gene: TRBJ1-2; clone size: NA; D gene: NA
CDR3 protein: CATRTGANTGELFF; CDR3 DNA: TGTGCCACCAGAACGGGTGCGAACACCGGGGAGCTGTTTTTT; V gene: TRBV24-1; J gene: TRBJ2-2; clone size: NA; D gene: NA
CDR3 protein: CASSYTSLRDANTGELFF; CDR3 DNA: TGCGCCAGCAGCTACACCAGCCTGAGGGACGCGAACACCGGGGAGCTGTTTTTT; V gene: TRBV5-1; J gene: TRBJ2-2; clone size: NA; D gene: NA
CDR3 protein: CASSHREGREETQYF; CDR3 DNA: TGCGCCAGCAGTCATAGGGAGGGCCGAGAAGAGACCCAGTACTTC; V gene: TRBV4-1; J gene: TRBJ2-5; clone size: NA; D gene: TRBD2
CDR3 protein: CASSRGTQNYEQFF; CDR3 DNA: TGCGCCAGCAGCCGCGGGACCCAAAATTATGAGCAGTTCTTC; V gene: TRBV4-3; J gene: TRBJ2-1; clone size: NA; D gene: NA
CDR3 protein: CASSLQGSNQPQHF; CDR3 DNA: TGTGCCAGCAGCCTACAGGGGAGCAATCAGCCCCAGCATTTT; V gene: TRBV27; J gene: TRBJ1-5; clone size: NA; D gene: TRBD1
CDR3 protein: CARSRRVLREMVNTDTQYF; CDR3 DNA: TGTGCCAGAAGCCGGCGCGTCTTGCGGGAGATGGTTAACACAGATACGCAGTATTTT; V gene: TRBV5-3; J gene: TRBJ2-3; clone size: once; D gene: TRBD2